What follows are 8 T cell receptor beta chains derived from one specimen sequenced in a study of T cells in women clearing cervical HPV infection. The protocol was immunoSEQ multiplex PCR, while the TCRdb copy is restricted to in-frame clones and leaves out a portion. This sample's table has some 46,000 clones. Source material: blood buffy coat. The source of these receptors is a woman aged 18 to 69 with a cervical HPV16 infection that either progressed to CIN3+ or cleared (not recorded which).

In the case of this clone: The read finishes 3 residues shy of the CDR3 end, and the germline J gene is used to complete it. This chain uses TRBV2 with TRBJ2-3; possibly TRBD1 for D (6 bases). The CDR3 contains 15 residues. Germline V gene lookup returns CDR1 SNHLY and CDR2 FYNNEI. The CDR3 reads CASKNTGILGETQYF. The CDR3 DNA, read in part, is TGTGCCAGCAAGAATACAGGGATTTTGGGAGAGACG.

Comments on this clone: The read halts 3 residues ahead of the CDR3 end, with the missing end drawn from the germline J gene. The V call is TRBV2, the J call TRBJ1-1; 12 bases are shared with TRBD1. CDR3 length equals 13 residues. Looked up from germline, CDR1 is SNHLY and CDR2 is FYNNEI. CDR3 DNA, as far as it was read: TGTGCCAGCAGAGGGACAGGGGGCTCGATA. As protein: CASRGTGGSI. The complete CDR3 protein is CASRGTGGSIAFF.

Points on this clone: Coverage ceases 3 residues before the CDR3 finishes, and the germline J gene fills in the end. The chain links TRBV19 to TRBJ1-5, with TRBD1 as a possible D gene (6 bases). The V gene's germline CDR1 is LNHDA and CDR2 SQIVND (reference sequence). V gave up 9 bases and J gave up 4 bases, with 10 bases separating them. The CDR3 runs 12 residues. This chain's CDR3 is CASGQPNQPQHF. The CDR3 bases that were read are TGTGCCAGCGGACAGCCTAATCAGCCC.

As for this clone: The DNA ends 3 residues before the CDR3 does, and the rest of the CDR3 is filled in from the germline J gene. J is TRBJ2-2 and V is TRBV18; D ambiguous. V was cut by 3 bases and J by 1 base, with 9 bases left in between. The CDR3 extends over 15 amino acids. CDR1 is KGHSH, CDR2 LQKENI, per germline. CDR3 DNA, as far as it was read: TGTGCCAGCTCACCGAGTCCGGGGAACACCGGGGAG. Translated: CASSPSPGNTGE. The whole CDR3 protein reads CASSPSPGNTGELFF.

The CDR3 bases that were read are TGTGCCTGGAGTGCGGACAGGTTCAATCAGCCG. Translating it yields CAWSADRFNQP. The CDR3 as a whole reads CAWSADRFNQPQYF. The chain links TRBV30 to TRBJ2-3; TRBD1 matches 7 bases. The missing CDR3 end, 3 residues past where the read stops, is filled in from the germline J gene. This CDR3 has 14 amino acids. In germline, CDR1 is GTSNPN, CDR2 SVGIG (reference sequence).

In regard to this clone: The CDR3 extends 3 residues past the end of the read, so its final part is completed from the germline J gene. This sequence joins TRBV7-3 and TRBJ2-3; a possible D gene is TRBD2 (6 bases). The CDR3 consists of 14 residues. Germline V gene lookup returns CDR1 SGHTA and CDR2 FQGTGA. CDR3 DNA, as far as it was read: TGTGCCAGCAGCTTAAGTAGCGGACGCGAAACG. Translated: CASSLSSGRET. The entire CDR3 protein reads CASSLSSGRETQYF.

The CDR3 loop is CASSQVSGGKDEQFF. CDR3 DNA (partial): TGTGCCAGCAGCCAGGTGAGTGGCGGGAAGGATGAG. The V gene is TRBV7-2, the J gene TRBJ2-1, with a possible D match to TRBD2 (6 bases). The read ends 3 residues before the CDR3 terminus; that terminus is restored from the germline J gene. Germline assignment: CDR1 SGHTA and CDR2 FQGNSA. The ends were cut back, 5 bases at V and 8 bases at J, with 19 bases in the middle. The CDR3 consists of 15 residues. Based on the CDR3 plus reference TRBV7-2 and TRBJ2-1, the full variable domain is GAGVSQSPSNKVTEKGKDVELRCDPISGHTALYWYRQSLGQGLEFLIYFQGNSAPDKSGLPSDRFSAERTGGSVSTLTIQRTQQEDSAVYLCASSQVSGGKDEQFFGPGTRLTVL.

A word on this clone: The CDR3 extends 3 residues past the end of the read, so its final part is completed from the germline J gene. This chain links TRBV20-1 with TRBJ2-7; D remains unclear. Germline V gene sequence: CDR1 DFQATT, CDR2 SNEGSKA (reference sequence). The CDR3 is 13 residues long. V lost 3 bases and J lost 4, with 13 bases in between. CDR3 DNA (partial): TGCAGTGCTAGTTCCCCGATTCAGTACGAG. It encodes CSASSPIQYE. The CDR3 in full is CSASSPIQYEQYF.